The 20 T cell receptor beta chains listed next were all sequenced from one sample in a study of CD8+CD57+ T cells in acquired aplastic anemia. TCR beta VDJ and CDR3 were profiled, and genomic DNA was the template. MiXCR was run by TCRdb on the reads, yielding one entry per CDR3 protein. Of about 150,000 distinct CDR3 sequences listed, roughly 49% are singletons. Before being chosen for sequencing, patients had shown CD8+CD57+ cell expansion by flow cytometry. Sequenced sample: sorted CD4+, CD8+, or CD8+CD57+ T cells (not recorded which) from PBMCs. The receptor source for this set is a human donor with aplastic anemia.

The genes are TRBV10-2 and TRBJ1-2; D is undetermined. Trimming left V 3 bases short and J 4 bases short, with 6 bases between. Germline V gene sequence: CDR1 WSHSY, CDR2 SAAADI. The CDR3 has 12 residues. CDR3 nucleotides: TGCGCCAGCAGTGACCCGACCTATGGCTACACCTTC. Protein product: CASSDPTYGYTF.

The chain recombines TRBV25-1 with TRBJ2-1; either TRBD1 or TRBD2 may supply D (5 bases each). The CDR3 is 13 amino acids. V lost 6 bases and J lost 6, with 12 bases in between. Germline CDR1 reads MGHDK; CDR2 reads SYGVNS. CDR3 residues: CASRGVNGNEQFF. In DNA form, the CDR3 reads TGTGCCAGCAGGGGGGTCAACGGCAATGAGCAGTTCTTC.

The rearrangement links TRBV12-3 or TRBV12-4 to TRBJ2-7, with D perhaps TRBD1 (5 bases). The CDR3 is 14 residues long. Trimming stripped 3 bases from V and 4 bases from J, with 13 bases between. Here the CDR3 DNA reads TGTGCCAGCAGTTTGCGACAGCCCGGTTACGAGCAGTACTTC. Translated, it gives CASSLRQPGYEQYF.

In regard to this clonotype: One base away lies a much larger clone, so this may be a sequencing read error. J is TRBJ2-1 and V is TRBV12-3 or TRBV12-4, with no clear D. With 4 bases removed from V and 6 bases from J, the gap between germline ends came to 10 bases. The CDR3 spans 13 residues. CDR3 DNA: TGTGCCAGCAGTTCTGACATCTGCAATGAGCAGTTCTTC. Its translation: CASSSDICNEQFF.

The chain employs TRBV20-1 and TRBJ2-7; 8 nucleotides match TRBD2. From germline, CDR1 is DFQATT and CDR2 SNEGSKA (reference sequence). The V and J ends lost 5 bases and 10 bases, in that order; junction bases with no gene match: 10. The CDR3 loop spans 12 amino acids. The CDR3 DNA is TGCAGTGCTGAGGGGACTAGGCTCGAACAGTACTTC. Residues: CSAEGTRLEQYF.

At least ten counts were recorded for this clonotype. V usage is TRBV2 and J usage is TRBJ2-6; no firm D call. The V gene's germline CDR1 is SNHLY and CDR2 FYNNEI. The CDR3 consists of 15 residues. V dropped 3 bases and J dropped 2 bases, with 8 bases sitting between them. The CDR3 loop reads CASSDFPAGANVLTF. The CDR3 DNA reads as TGTGCCAGCAGTGATTTTCCCGCTGGGGCCAACGTCCTGACTTTC.

The chain links TRBV11-2 to TRBJ2-2; D might be TRBD1 (5 bases). The CDR3 extends over 16 amino acids. CDR1 is SGHAT and CDR2 is FQNNGV in the germline V gene. V lost 5 bases, J lost 1 base, and 14 bases lay in between. CDR3 residues: CASSAPRQGNTGELFF. Written as DNA, the CDR3 is TGTGCCAGCAGCGCACCACGGCAGGGGAACACCGGGGAGCTGTTTTTT.

This clonotype was counted many times. The chain carries TRBV12-3 or TRBV12-4 and TRBJ2-3; D is ambiguous. V gave up 7 bases and J gave up 4 bases, with 21 bases separating them. CDR3 length: 16 amino acids. The CDR3: CASTGSVVHVADTQYF. CDR3 DNA sequence: TGTGCCAGCACCGGATCGGTTGTCCACGTCGCAGATACGCAGTATTTT.

This clonotype was counted only a few times. The CDR3 DNA sequence: TGTGCCAGCAGTGATCAGAGAGGTTGGGGGGAAGAGACCCAGTACTTC. Protein sequence: CASSDQRGWGEETQYF. V usage is TRBV2 and J usage is TRBJ2-5, with D maybe TRBD2 (6 bases). Germline assignment: CDR1 SNHLY and CDR2 FYNNEI. CDR3 length: 16 amino acids. V lost 3 bases and J lost 3, with 17 bases in between.

This clonotype was observed a few times. The chain employs TRBV7-9 and TRBJ1-5; D perhaps matches TRBD1 (6 bases). Germline V lookup: CDR1 SEHNR, CDR2 FQNEAQ (reference sequence). CDR3 length: 12 amino acids. V shed 5 bases and J shed 4 bases, with 6 bases lying between them. Here the CDR3 DNA reads TGTGCCAGCAGCCAGGGGAATCAGCCCCAGCATTTT. This translates into CASSQGNQPQHF. Full variable domain (remainder filled in from reference TRBV7-9 and TRBJ1-5): DTGVSQNPRHKITKRGQNVTFRCDPISEHNRLYWYRQTLGQGPEFLTYFQNEAQLEKSRLLSDRFSAERPKGSFSTLEIQRTEQGDSAMYLCASSQGNQPQHFGDGTRLSIL.

The chain has TRBV29-1 and TRBJ2-1; 14 nucleotides agree with TRBD2. This CDR3 spans 15 amino acids. In germline, CDR1 is SQVTM, CDR2 ANQGSEA. Germline trimming cut 5 bases from V and 7 bases from J; bases unmatched to any gene: 7. The CDR3 reads CSVLLTSGGGNEQFF. The CDR3 region has the DNA TGCAGCGTTTTATTGACTAGCGGGGGGGGAAATGAGCAGTTCTTC.

This rearrangement joins TRBV9 to TRBJ1-2, with TRBD1 matching over 7 bases. This CDR3 contains 15 residues. J was trimmed by 4 bases and V by 4 bases; bases with no gene match: 10. Germline V gene sequence: CDR1 SGDLS, CDR2 YYNGEE. The CDR3 coding sequence is TGTGCCAGCAGCCCACGGGACAGTACGACCTATGGCTACACCTTC. Translation: CASSPRDSTTYGYTF.

This clonotype was counted only a few times. This sequence joins TRBV10-3 and TRBJ1-3; D possibly corresponds to TRBD1 (5 bases). Germline V CDR1 and CDR2: ENHRY, SYGVKD. V shed 1 base and J shed 0 bases, with 10 bases lying between them. The CDR3 has 16 residues. CDR3 sequence reads: CAISEWGRTSGNTIYF. CDR3 nucleotide sequence: TGTGCCATCAGTGAGTGGGGACGGACCTCTGGAAACACCATATATTTT.

The genes are TRBV5-6 and TRBJ2-7, with D possibly TRBD1 on 5 matching bases. This CDR3 has 14 amino acids. Germline V CDR1 and CDR2: SGHDT, YYEEEE. Trimming took off 4 bases at V and 5 bases at J, with 16 bases between the two ends. CDR3 nucleotides: TGTGCCAGCAGCCGACGACAGCTCAGCCACGAGCAGTACTTC. Translating it yields CASSRRQLSHEQYF.

The chain links TRBV5-1 to TRBJ2-1; 9 bases agree with TRBD1. Germline-derived CDR1 and CDR2 are SGHRS and YFSETQ. Unmatched junction bases numbered 13, after V lost 4 bases and J lost 2 bases. CDR3 length: 18 residues. The DNA of the CDR3 is TGCGCCAGCAGCCAAGTCCCGGGACAGGGATGGGCCTACAATGAGCAGTTCTTC. This encodes CASSQVPGQGWAYNEQFF. Combining the CDR3 with reference TRBV5-1 and TRBJ2-1 gives the whole variable domain KAGVTQTPRYLIKTRGQQVTLSCSPISGHRSVSWYQQTPGQGLQFLFEYFSETQRNKGNFPGRFSGRQFSNSRSEMNVSTLELGDSALYLCASSQVPGQGWAYNEQFFGPGTRLTVL.

This clonotype was found many times. This chain joins TRBV9 and TRBJ2-1, with 9 positions matching TRBD2. The CDR3 has 15 amino acids. The germline V gene has CDR1 SGDLS and CDR2 YYNGEE. V was clipped by 0 bases and J by 2 bases; unmatched bases: 0. The CDR3: CASSVGGGAYNEQFF. CDR3 DNA sequence: TGTGCCAGCAGCGTAGGCGGGGGGGCCTACAATGAGCAGTTCTTC. The full variable domain, with the rest looked up from reference TRBV9 and TRBJ2-1, is DSGVTQTPKHLITATGQRVTLRCSPRSGDLSVYWYQQSLDQGLQFLIQYYNGEERAKGNILERFSAQQFPDLHSELNLSSLELGDSALYFCASSVGGGAYNEQFFGPGTRLTVL.

The chain couples TRBV20-1 to TRBJ1-2, with unresolved D. This CDR3 region has 14 residues. V lost 1 base to trimming and J lost 0 bases, with 9 bases between them. From germline, CDR1 is DFQATT and CDR2 SNEGSKA (reference sequence). CDR3 sequence reads: CSARALGSNYGYTF. CDR3 in DNA: TGCAGTGCTAGAGCGTTGGGGTCTAACTATGGCTACACCTTC.

The chain combines TRBV5-1 with TRBJ1-2, with TRBD1 identical over 9 bases. V was clipped by 3 bases and J by 8 bases; unmatched bases: 5. This CDR3 is built from 13 residues. Germline V gene sequence: CDR1 SGHRS, CDR2 YFSETQ. CDR3 bases: TGCGCCAGCAGCTGGACAGGGGAGGAGGGCTACACCTTC. Translated, it gives CASSWTGEEGYTF.

Worth noting for this clonotype: A clone one base away is much larger, so this may be a read error. The chain joins TRBV3-1 to TRBJ2-7; possibly TRBD1 for D (8 bases). The germline gives CDR1 LGHDT, CDR2 YNNKEL (reference sequence). The CDR3 is made up of 15 amino acids. The CDR3 spells CASSKDRDRDYELYF. CDR3 DNA sequence: TGTGCCAGCAGCAAGGACAGGGACCGGGACTACGAGCTGTACTTC.

The genes are TRBV5-1 and TRBJ1-2; TRBD1 aligns across 7 bases. CDR1 is SGHRS, CDR2 YFSETQ, per germline. The CDR3 runs 16 residues. J lost 6 bases, V lost 1 base, and 12 bases had no gene match. The CDR3 loop is CASSLRGGTADDGYTF. Written as DNA, the CDR3 is TGCGCCAGCAGCTTGCGAGGCGGGACAGCGGATGATGGCTACACCTTC.